This passage covers 30 T cell receptor beta chains from one sample sequenced in a study of Ad26.COV2.S vaccination and SARS-CoV-2 variants. Libraries were prepared by immunoSEQ multiplex PCR; TCRdb keeps only in-frame clonotypes and omits some of them. The sample lists more than 300,000 clones, approximately 80% occurring once. Treatment defined: over 15 received Ad26.COV2.S at low or high dose, single or two shots; a few received placebo; per-sample allocation not given. Following the first vaccine or placebo injection, samples were taken on day 63. The material sequenced was peripheral blood, taken in a trial of Ad26.COV2.S vaccine versus placebo. The receptor source for this set is a person aged 18-65 years who received the Ad26.COV2.S COVID-19 vaccine or a placebo.

The chain employs TRBV2 and TRBJ2-1, with 10 positions matching TRBD1. CDR3 length: 15 amino acids. CDR1 is SNHLY, CDR2 FYNNEI, per germline. V was clipped by 7 bases and J by 2 bases; unmatched bases: 5. The CDR3 bases are TGTGCCAGCACCGTGACAGGGGGCCCCTACAATGAGCAGTTCTTC. Translation: CASTVTGGPYNEQFF.

This clone was counted a single time. This chain links TRBV5-1 with TRBJ2-7; the D call may be TRBD1 or TRBD2 (5 bases each). Germline V gene sequence: CDR1 SGHRS, CDR2 YFSETQ. This CDR3 region has 17 residues. Trimming removed 3 bases from V and 5 bases from J, with 24 bases in between. This chain's CDR3 is CASSSVPGRDLLHEQYF. DNA for the CDR3: TGCGCCAGCAGCTCCGTCCCGGGACGGGACCTCCTACACGAGCAGTACTTC. Full variable domain (outside the CDR3, taken from reference TRBV5-1 and TRBJ2-7): KAGVTQTPRYLIKTRGQQVTLSCSPISGHRSVSWYQQTPGQGLQFLFEYFSETQRNKGNFPGRFSGRQFSNSRSEMNVSTLELGDSALYLCASSSVPGRDLLHEQYFGPGTRLTVT.

This sequence joins TRBV3-1 (or the pseudogene TRBV3-2) and TRBJ2-3, with TRBD2 matching over 9 bases. This CDR3 contains 15 residues. J gave up 6 bases and V 3 bases, and 7 bases lay outside the gene matches. Germline assignment: CDR1 LGHDT and CDR2 YNNKEL (reference sequence). The CDR3 DNA reads as TGTGCCAGCAGCCATGCGACTAGCGGCCGTGATACGCAGTATTTT. Residues: CASSHATSGRDTQYF.

The chain couples TRBV28 to TRBJ2-2; D remains ambiguous. The germline V and J ends were trimmed by 3 bases and 4 bases, with 12 bases remaining between them. Germline V CDR1 and CDR2: MDHEN, SYDVKM. The CDR3 is 15 residues long. The CDR3 is CASSFLDRVTGELFF. The CDR3 nucleotides read TGTGCCAGCAGTTTCCTAGATCGGGTCACCGGGGAGCTGTTTTTT.

The chain carries TRBV7-3 and TRBJ2-2, with D hard to call. The germline V gene has CDR1 SGHTA and CDR2 FQGTGA. V shed 4 bases and J shed 4 bases, with 4 bases lying between them. CDR3 size: 12 residues. The CDR3 sequence is CASSSSTGELFF. Here the CDR3 DNA reads TGTGCCAGCAGCTCGAGCACCGGGGAGCTGTTTTTT.

This clone was counted a few times. The genes are TRBV5-1 and TRBJ1-2; D gene ambiguous. Trimming removed 0 bases at V and 11 bases at J, with 11 bases between. This CDR3 has 12 amino acids. Germline CDR1 and CDR2: SGHRS and YFSETQ. CDR3 bases: TGCGCCAGCAGCTTGGATCAGGCGATTTACACCTTC. Translation gives CASSLDQAIYTF. Supplemented by reference TRBV5-1 and TRBJ1-2, the full variable domain reads KAGVTQTPRYLIKTRGQQVTLSCSPISGHRSVSWYQQTPGQGLQFLFEYFSETQRNKGNFPGRFSGRQFSNSRSEMNVSTLELGDSALYLCASSLDQAIYTFGSGTRLTVV.

This clone appeared a single time. The rearrangement uses TRBV9 and TRBJ2-5; D gene uncertain. Trimming pared 4 bases from V and 1 base from J, leaving 11 bases between. The CDR3 consists of 14 residues. The germline CDR1 and CDR2 sequences are SGDLS and YYNGEE. The CDR3 region has the DNA TGTGCCAGCAGCTTAACCGGGTTCCAAGAGACCCAGTACTTC. This codes for CASSLTGFQETQYF.

This clone was detected a few times. The chain employs TRBV29-1 and TRBJ1-2; possibly TRBD1 for D (5 bases). Germline lookup yields CDR1 SQVTM and CDR2 ANQGSEA. Deletions cut 3 bases from V and 10 bases from J, with 18 bases between. The CDR3 is 13 residues long. CDR3 bases: TGCAGCGTTGAGGTGGGGGAAAGACTCCACTACACCTTC. This translates into CSVEVGERLHYTF.

V and J are TRBV6-1 and TRBJ2-3; D uncertain. Per germline, CDR1 MNHNS and CDR2 SASEGT. CDR3 size: 16 residues. V lost 1 base to trimming and J lost 4 bases, with 15 bases between them. This CDR3 reads CASSEGLGWPPDTQYF. The CDR3 DNA follows: TGTGCCAGCAGTGAAGGGTTGGGGTGGCCCCCAGATACGCAGTATTTT.

The genes are TRBV2 and TRBJ1-6, with 8 positions matching TRBD1. Losses at the gene ends were 6 bases for V and 2 bases for J; bases not matched to a gene: 3. The germline V gene has CDR1 SNHLY and CDR2 FYNNEI. The CDR3 length is 15 residues. CDR3 amino acids: CASRGQEPYNSPLHF. The CDR3 DNA reads as TGTGCCAGCAGGGGACAGGAACCCTATAATTCACCCCTCCACTTT. The full variable domain, in which reference TRBV2 and TRBJ1-6 provide the parts outside the CDR3, is EPEVTQTPSHQVTQMGQEVILRCVPISNHLYFYWYRQILGQKVEFLVSFYNNEISEKSEIFDDQFSVERPDGSNFTLKIRSTKLEDSAMYFCASRGQEPYNSPLHFGNGTRLTVT.

The CDR3 loop reads CASSPGVRVSYNEQFF. The CDR3 coding sequence is TGTGCCAGCTCACCAGGGGTCAGGGTTTCCTACAATGAGCAGTTCTTC. The chain is built from TRBV18 and TRBJ2-1, with D perhaps TRBD1 (5 bases). V lost 2 bases and J lost 1, with 12 bases in between. This CDR3 spans 16 amino acids. CDR1 and CDR2 (germline): KGHSH, LQKENI.

The rearrangement uses TRBV12-5 and TRBJ2-2; D possibly uses TRBD1 or TRBD2 (5 bases each). V lost 0 bases to trimming and J lost 5 bases, with 16 bases between them. CDR1 and CDR2 (germline): LGHNT, FRNRAP. The CDR3 length is 17 residues. The CDR3 DNA follows: TGTGCTAGTGGTTTGGTGTCGGGGACGGGGCCTACCGGGGAGCTGTTTTTT. As protein: CASGLVSGTGPTGELFF.

The rearrangement joins TRBV5-1 to TRBJ2-7; 10 positions match TRBD1. The V segment lost 4 bases and the J segment 6 bases; nucleotides outside the gene matches: 7. The CDR3 covers 14 residues. CDR1 and CDR2 (germline): SGHRS, YFSETQ. The CDR3 region has the DNA TGCGCCAGCAGCGTAAGACAGGGGGCGGGCGAGCAGTACTTC. It codes for CASSVRQGAGEQYF.

The V and J genes are TRBV9 and TRBJ1-2; 7 bases agree with TRBD1. J lost 4 bases, V lost 2 bases, and 2 bases had no gene match. This CDR3 region has 13 residues. From germline, CDR1 is SGDLS and CDR2 YYNGEE. The CDR3 DNA sequence: TGTGCCAGCAGCGTGACAGGGCGCTATGGCTACACCTTC. Translation: CASSVTGRYGYTF.

This clone was seen a few times. This chain uses TRBV6-5 with TRBJ2-7, with TRBD1 matching over 7 bases. V trimming: 7 bases; J trimming: 3 bases; junction bases outside the gene matches: 9. CDR1 and CDR2 from the germline V gene are MNHEY and SVGAGI. CDR3 length equals 14 residues. The CDR3, as DNA: TGTGCCAGCACTCCCCGGGACAGCCTCTACGAGCAGTACTTC. Translation: CASTPRDSLYEQYF.

This clone was seen more than once but under ten times. This chain connects TRBV10-3 to TRBJ1-2; D is perhaps TRBD1 (6 bases). Germline CDR1 is ENHRY and CDR2 is SYGVKD. The CDR3 is 15 residues long. Trimming removed 3 bases from V and 3 bases from J, with 14 bases in between. CDR3 nucleotide sequence: TGTGCCATCAGTGATAGTGAACAGGGTCACTATGGCTACACCTTC. Its protein product is CAISDSEQGHYGYTF.

The chain combines TRBV9 with TRBJ1-2; 7 bases line up with TRBD1. This CDR3 has 14 amino acids. The trim removed 1 base at V and 7 bases at J, leaving 7 bases unmatched. Germline values: CDR1 SGDLS, CDR2 YYNGEE. This CDR3 is CASSVFEGARGYTF. The CDR3 DNA is TGTGCCAGCAGCGTATTTGAGGGGGCTCGTGGCTACACCTTC.

The rearrangement uses TRBV6-2 or TRBV6-3 and TRBJ1-5; unclear D gene. The CDR3 consists of 15 residues. CDR1 is MNHEY, CDR2 SVGEGT, per germline. V was trimmed by 1 base and J by 0 bases, leaving 7 bases between them. The DNA of the CDR3 is TGTGCCAGCAGTTACTTTGGATCTAGCAATCAGCCCCAGCATTTT. Its translation: CASSYFGSSNQPQHF.

The CDR3 is CASSQDIGTGDSYGYTF. The DNA of the CDR3 is TGCGCCAGCAGCCAAGATATAGGGACAGGGGATTCTTATGGCTACACCTTC. The genes are TRBV4-1 and TRBJ1-2, with 10 bases aligning to TRBD1. CDR1 is MGHRA, CDR2 YSYEKL, per germline. V shed 0 bases and J 5 bases; nucleotides not matched to a gene: 9. This CDR3 is 17 amino acids long.

The rearrangement joins TRBV27 to TRBJ1-1; D might be TRBD1 (5 bases). Trimming pared 3 bases from V and 0 bases from J, leaving 11 bases between. The CDR3 totals 15 residues. Germline-derived CDR1 and CDR2 are MNHEY and SMNVEV (reference sequence). The CDR3 coding sequence is TGTGCCAGCAGTTTGTGGGCAGGGATGAACACTGAAGCTTTCTTT. The encoded protein is CASSLWAGMNTEAFF.

The chain uses TRBV5-4 and TRBJ2-7, with D perhaps matching TRBD2 (5 bases). Deletions cut 0 bases from V and 3 bases from J, with 7 bases between. The CDR3 runs to 13 residues. CDR1 and CDR2 (germline): SGHNT, YYREEE (reference sequence). CDR3 loop: CASSLGGNYEQYF. As DNA, the CDR3 is TGTGCCAGCAGCTTGGGAGGGAACTACGAGCAGTACTTC.

The V gene is TRBV27, the J gene TRBJ1-1; TRBD1 might be the D (5 bases). V was cut by 2 bases and J by 0 bases, with 13 bases left in between. The CDR3 is 16 amino acids. Germline CDR1 reads MNHEY; CDR2 reads SMNVEV (reference sequence). Here the CDR3 DNA reads TGTGCCAGCAGTTTAACCGGGGGGGACTTGAACACTGAAGCTTTCTTT. Translating gives CASSLTGGDLNTEAFF.

V and J are TRBV2 and TRBJ1-3; 10 nucleotides agree with TRBD1. Germline V lookup: CDR1 SNHLY, CDR2 FYNNEI. The J segment lost 1 base and the V segment lost 8 bases, leaving 2 bases of the junction unmatched. This CDR3 spans 14 amino acids. The CDR3 DNA follows: TGTGCCAGCGCGGACAGGGGGTCTGGAAACACCATATATTTT. This translates into CASADRGSGNTIYF.

V and J are TRBV28 and TRBJ1-1, with TRBD1 matching 7 bases. This CDR3 comprises 17 residues. V was pared by 3 bases and J by 3 bases, with 13 bases of the junction left unmatched. Germline V gene lookup returns CDR1 MDHEN and CDR2 SYDVKM. The CDR3 is CASSLAGGGAPHTEAFF. In DNA form, the CDR3 reads TGTGCCAGCAGTTTGGCGGGAGGGGGCGCACCCCACACTGAAGCTTTCTTT.

The CDR3 nucleotides are TGTGCCAGTAGTATGGAACAGGCCGCGATCAATCAGCCCCAGCATTTT. This gives the protein CASSMEQAAINQPQHF. J is TRBJ1-5 and V is TRBV19; D possibly corresponds to TRBD1 (5 bases). Trimming left V 3 bases short and J 3 bases short, with 15 bases between. Germline lookup yields CDR1 LNHDA and CDR2 SQIVND (reference sequence). The CDR3 extends over 16 amino acids. The entire variable domain, with the rest obtained from reference TRBV19 and TRBJ1-5, is as follows: DGGITQSPKYLFRKEGQNVTLSCEQNLNHDAMYWYRQDPGQGLRLIYYSQIVNDFQKGDIAEGYSVSREKKESFPLTVTSAQKNPTAFYLCASSMEQAAINQPQHFGDGTRLSIL.

This clone was seen more than once but under ten times. CDR3: CASSQGRGNTF. CDR3 in DNA: TGTGCCAGCAGCCAAGGCAGGGGCAACACCTTC. The chain links TRBV3-1 (or the pseudogene TRBV3-2) to TRBJ1-2, with D maybe TRBD1 (6 bases). Per the germline V gene, CDR1 is LGHDT and CDR2 is YNNKEL (reference sequence). This CDR3 contains 11 residues. V gave up 1 base and J gave up 12 bases, with 9 bases separating them.

The J gene is TRBJ1-5, the V gene TRBV6-5; possible D gene TRBD1, 5 bases. Trimming cost V 2 bases and J 2 bases, with 10 bases left between them. The germline CDR1 and CDR2 sequences are MNHEY and SVGAGI. CDR3 length: 15 amino acids. CDR3 DNA sequence: TGTGCCAGCAGTTACGGGGGGGATGGCAATCAGCCCCAGCATTTT. Amino acid sequence: CASSYGGDGNQPQHF.

The chain joins TRBV21-1 to TRBJ1-2; the table calls TRBD1, which could not be checked here. TRBV21-1 is recorded as a pseudogene. This CDR3 has 18 residues. The CDR3 loop reads CASSKIGWWTGSPHGYTF. CDR3 DNA sequence: TGTGCCAGCAGCAAAATAGGTTGGTGGACAGGGAGTCCCCATGGCTACACCTTC.

As to this clone: Within the sample, other DNA sequences also encode this same CDR3. The chain is built from TRBV5-4 and TRBJ1-6, with 8 bases lining up with TRBD1. V lost 2 bases to trimming and J lost 7 bases; unmatched junction nucleotides: 5. The CDR3 has 15 residues. Germline loops: CDR1 SGHNT, CDR2 YYREEE (reference sequence). In DNA, the CDR3 is TGTGCCAGCAGCTTAGGACAGGGCTTGAATTCACCCCTCCACTTT. It yields the protein CASSLGQGLNSPLHF.

CDR3 nucleotides: TGTGCCAGCAGTGAAGGAACGGGGACGGTTAGCTATGGCTACACCTTC. Translation gives CASSEGTGTVSYGYTF. The V and J genes are TRBV2 and TRBJ1-2; maybe TRBD1 (5 bases). Trimming shortened V by 1 base and J by 4 bases, and 16 bases separated the two germline ends. The germline CDR1 and CDR2 sequences are SNHLY and FYNNEI. The CDR3 covers 16 residues. The variable domain in full, completed from reference TRBV2 and TRBJ1-2, reads EPEVTQTPSHQVTQMGQEVILRCVPISNHLYFYWYRQILGQKVEFLVSFYNNEISEKSEIFDDQFSVERPDGSNFTLKIRSTKLEDSAMYFCASSEGTGTVSYGYTFGSGTRLTVV.